The 5 T cell receptor beta chains presented below share a single source sample, sequenced in a study of identical twins. MiXCR, applied by TCRdb to the 5' RACE reads, yields one record per CDR3 protein. Of roughly 490,000 distinct CDR3 sequences listed, roughly an eighth are singletons. Another study also made use of these data, one on yellow fever vaccine responses in identical twins.

The sequenced material came from CD4+ T cells sorted from blood. The receptor source for this set is a woman aged 18-30 years in good health.

Only a few counts were recorded for this clonotype. The chain links TRBV5-1 to TRBJ1-4, with 7 bases fitting TRBD1. Trimming cost V 0 bases and J 6 bases; bases outside gene matches: 2. Germline CDR1 reads SGHRS; CDR2 reads YFSETQ. This CDR3 spans 14 amino acids. The CDR3 DNA is TGCGCCAGCAGCTTGGGTGACAGGGATGAAAAACTGTTTTTT. Translation: CASSLGDRDEKLFF.

This clonotype was detected a few times. V gene TRBV20-1 combines with J gene TRBJ1-5; the D gene is possibly TRBD1 (5 bases). The CDR3 sequence is 13 residues long. Trimming shortened V by 2 bases and J by 5 bases, and 10 bases separated the two germline ends. CDR1 and CDR2 from the germline V gene are DFQATT and SNEGSKA (reference sequence). CDR3 region: CSARMGPHQPQHF. The CDR3 DNA reads TGCAGTGCTAGAATGGGACCCCATCAGCCCCAGCATTTT.

V gene TRBV3-1 combines with J gene TRBJ2-3; 8 nucleotides align to TRBD2. J gave up 2 bases and V 3 bases, and 4 bases lay outside the gene matches. From germline, CDR1 is LGHDT and CDR2 YNNKEL (reference sequence). The CDR3 has 15 amino acids. CDR3 DNA sequence: TGTGCCAGCAGCCAGATAGCGGGGATCACAGATACGCAGTATTTT. Protein: CASSQIAGITDTQYF.

The chain links TRBV6-2 or TRBV6-3 to TRBJ1-1; D remains unclear. Between the trimmed V and J ends, which lost 5 bases and 0 bases, there was a span of 7 bases. The CDR3 is 13 residues long. Looked up from germline, CDR1 is MNHEY and CDR2 is SVGEGT. The DNA for the CDR3 is TGTGCCAGCAGTGGGCCGCTGAACACTGAAGCTTTCTTT. Amino acid sequence: CASSGPLNTEAFF.

The chain carries TRBV10-1 and TRBJ1-4, with a weak D call TRBD1 (6 bases). With 5 bases removed from V and 8 bases from J, the gap between germline ends came to 18 bases. The CDR3 runs to 15 residues. Germline CDR1 reads WNHNN; CDR2 reads SYGVQD (reference sequence). In DNA form, the CDR3 reads TGCGCCAGCAGTCCTTCAAGGGGGATTTCAGAAAAACTGTTTTTT. The encoded protein is CASSPSRGISEKLFF.